This T cell receptor (beta chain) comes out of a study of cytomegalovirus exposure and HLA in healthy donors. For the study at large: An earlier analysis found 117 million unique TCR beta sequences from about 190 million T cells. Across 350 to 400 genotyped donors, roughly 80% landed in the Caucasian-associated ancestry cluster. General study results and limits: In an earlier analysis, productive rearrangement rates for most beta V segments clustered near 87% or 30%.

This PCR relied on a set of 60 Vbeta primers and 13 Jbeta primers. Clones were sequenced by immunoSEQ multiplex PCR, and TCRdb holds only the in-frame ones, with some missing. Here the sample spans 200,000 or so clones, approximately 81% being singletons. The CDR3 sequence is 20 residues long. CDR1 is SGHDN and CDR2 is FVKESK in the germline V gene. The junction had 15 bases not matched to a gene; V was cut back by 0 bases and J by 4 bases. On this clone itself: The antigen is not known.

The sequence derives from a woman aged 18-30 years in good health and CMV-seropositive. Sequencing was done on a sample of PBMCs. The V and J genes are TRBV14 and TRBJ2-2; 9 positions match TRBD2. This chain's CDR3 is CASSQEGPSGKGEGTGELFF. CDR3 DNA: TGTGCCAGCAGCCAAGAAGGTCCTAGCGGGAAAGGCGAAGGCACCGGGGAGCTGTTTTTT.